The TCR beta chain described here comes from a study of graft-versus-host responses after intestinal transplantation (dated by TCRdb to about 2021). A note on the overall study: The transplants that recipients received were multivisceral, liver-intestinal, or isolated intestinal. Anti-thymocyte globulin induction was given to all recipients, followed by maintenance tacrolimus and steroids for approximately three years. Bulk TCR-beta CDR3 sequencing was used to track graft-versus-host and host-versus-graft alloreactive T cell clones in the graft, circulation and bone marrow after intestinal transplantation. To identify alloreactive clones, pre-transplant mixed lymphocyte reaction products were sequenced and compared with unstimulated pre-transplant donor and recipient T cells. The cohort enrolled some 25 intestinal transplant recipients including one retransplant, and a few patients lacking pretransplant specimens were excluded. Donor T cell macrochimerism was defined as a peak of at least 4% donor T cells among recipient peripheral blood mononuclear cells. Instead of going to the commercial service, samples from a few later patients were sequenced in-house on an Illumina MiSeq and processed with MiXCR. What the work shows at the level of the full study, not this receptor alone: The conclusions were limited by the relatively low number and heterogeneity of the intestinal transplant patients. GvH clones were detected in recipient bone marrow, and some appeared earlier in ileal mucosa or blood, consistent with an intestinal mucosal origin. High GvH to HvG T cell clonal ratios were observed in the allografts of patients with donor T cell macrochimerism. Early after transplant, declines in HvG clones were associated with peak levels of circulating GvH clones.

In the first month after transplant, blood samples were collected up to 4 times, and after that at least monthly when available. For this clone: Its binding antigen is unknown. Base quality data are lacking; no much larger clone is found one base away.

The germline V gene specifies SQVTM as CDR1 and ANQGSEA as CDR2. The trim is 7 bases for V and 3 bases for J, with a gap of 12 bases between the germline ends. From its cysteine to its phenylalanine, the CDR3 spans 13 amino acids. Only CDR3 DNA remains: 39 bases, in frame from the first base. The library was made by the immunoSEQ multiplex PCR assay. High-throughput TCR-beta CDR3 sequencing of genomic DNA from most patients was performed by Adaptive Biotechnologies. On the authors' methods: TCR sequencing data were retrieved from Adaptive's ImmunoSEQ software for about 17 patients, whereas a few other patients were processed with MiXCR and VDJtools. Because the origin of CDR3 nucleotide sequences shared between donor and recipient could not be assigned, those sequences were removed. At least 2-fold expansion over unstimulated cells and a minimum CFSE-low frequency of 0.002% (template counts) or 0.001% (read counts) were required for clones to be classified as alloreactive. Mappable clones were those detected in sequenced pre-transplant spleen, lymph node, or MLR CFSE-low populations of the donor or recipient. The cumulative frequency of alloreactive clones was calculated as a percentage of all sequences, weighted by copy number. Sourced from immuneACCESS, this table was stored by TCRdb with only in-frame sequences that have V and J called. A share of the clones is absent; for the studies checked, an unresolved V gene accounts for under half, and the remainder has no known explanation. V and J calls and clone size follow that table, whereas D and trimming were derived from the DNA. The sample table lists some 96,000 clones, over 75% of them with a count of one. 15% to 20% of the sample goes to the ten largest clones.

This sequence uses TRBV29-1 and TRBJ1-4, and TRBD1 may be the D gene, going by 5 matching bases. This clonotype was sampled from a human patient who received an intestinal transplant, so some T cells may come from the graft donor. This specimen consisted of PBMCs, obtained approximately 470 days after intestinal transplant. The CDR3 sequence is CSAQGGANEKLFF. The sequenced DNA: TGCAGCGCCCAGGGTGGGGCTAATGAAAAACTGTTTTTT.